These 16 T cell receptor beta chains originate from one sample sequenced in a study of T-cell memory formation after mild COVID-19. A single record per CDR3 protein comes from TCRdb applying MiXCR to the 5' RACE reads. The sample lists 140,000 to 150,000 distinct CDR3 sequences; 15% to 20% were seen once. Sequenced material: PBMCs or a T cell subset sorted from them (not recorded which). The receptors derive from an adult woman who had mild COVID-19 (a few samples of this study predate the infection). Cell type and time point are not known.

In this sample, this clonotype turned up a few times. The chain joins TRBV24-1 to TRBJ2-7, with D perhaps matching TRBD1 or TRBD2 (6 bases each). CDR1 is KGHDR, CDR2 SFDVKD, per germline. Trimming stripped 5 bases from V and 5 bases from J, with 18 bases between. The CDR3 runs to 15 residues. DNA of the CDR3: TGTGCCACCAGTGGAGGTCCCCAGGGGAGGCACGAGCAGTACTTC. Translating it yields CATSGGPQGRHEQYF.

In this sample, this clonotype turned up once. The J gene is TRBJ2-3, the V gene TRBV4-1; 8 nucleotides align to TRBD2. The CDR3 length is 14 residues. Germline values: CDR1 MGHRA, CDR2 YSYEKL. V was clipped by 3 bases and J by 6 bases; unmatched bases: 5. CDR3 in DNA: TGCGCCAGCAGCCAGGGACTAGTTATGGATACGCAGTATTTT. It yields the protein CASSQGLVMDTQYF.

This clonotype has just a few counts. In DNA form, the CDR3 reads TGTGCCAGCAGCTCGGATTCTCCCGGGACCCAGTACTTC. It yields the protein CASSSDSPGTQYF. The rearrangement uses TRBV7-2 and TRBJ2-5, with D uncertain. The CDR3 is 13 residues long. Looked up from germline, CDR1 is SGHTA and CDR2 is FQGNSA. The V end was cut by 4 bases, the J end by 7 bases, with 13 bases between.

This chain connects TRBV4-3 to TRBJ2-4; D unclear. Trimming took off 1 base at V and 3 bases at J, with 13 bases between the two ends. The CDR3 is made up of 16 amino acids. CDR1 and CDR2 (germline): LGHNA, YSLEER. CDR3 sequence: CASSQGVGTVKNIQYF. CDR3 nucleotides: TGCGCCAGCAGCCAAGGGGTTGGTACGGTCAAAAACATTCAGTACTTC.

V usage is TRBV12-3 or TRBV12-4 and J usage is TRBJ1-5; 9 bases are shared with TRBD1. V shed 3 bases, J shed 7 bases, and the junction held 4 bases outside the gene matches. CDR3 length: 14 residues. CDR3 loop: CASSFGQGNQPQHF. As DNA, the CDR3 is TGTGCCAGCAGTTTTGGACAGGGGAACCAGCCCCAGCATTTT.

This clonotype was picked up a small number of times. The chain employs TRBV6-5 and TRBJ2-1, with D tentatively TRBD1 (6 bases). The CDR3 consists of 16 residues. Between the trimmed V and J ends, which lost 5 bases and 7 bases, there was a span of 21 bases. The germline V gene has CDR1 MNHEY and CDR2 SVGAGI. CDR3 DNA: TGTGCCAGCAGTGAACTACAGGGCAGAATCGCGAATGAGCAGTTCTTC. This codes for CASSELQGRIANEQFF.

A few counts support this clonotype. V gene TRBV3-1 combines with J gene TRBJ2-7; the D is unclear. Germline V CDR1 and CDR2: LGHDT, YNNKEL (reference sequence). The CDR3 runs to 13 residues. V was clipped by 1 base and J by 6 bases, with 10 bases between them. The CDR3 region is CASSQGLGREQYF. CDR3 nucleotide sequence: TGTGCCAGCAGCCAAGGTCTCGGTCGCGAGCAGTACTTC.

Many counts were recorded for this clonotype. The rearrangement joins TRBV20-1 to TRBJ2-3; 10 positions match TRBD2. Germline CDR1 and CDR2: DFQATT and SNEGSKA (reference sequence). This CDR3 has 16 residues. The V and J ends lost 1 base and 6 bases, in that order; junction bases with no gene match: 10. CDR3 loop: CSARGGLAAVSDTQYF. The CDR3 DNA follows: TGCAGTGCTAGAGGTGGACTAGCGGCGGTCTCGGATACGCAGTATTTT.

This clonotype was observed many times. V is TRBV6-5 and J is TRBJ2-7, with 8 bases that match TRBD1. V shed 6 bases, J shed 2 bases, and the junction held 0 bases outside the gene matches. Germline V CDR1 and CDR2: MNHEY, SVGAGI. This CDR3 comprises 12 residues. In DNA form, the CDR3 reads TGTGCCAGCAGACAGGGGGCCTACGAGCAGTACTTC. This translates into CASRQGAYEQYF.

This clonotype appeared a few times. This CDR3 is CASSQLQWGSKNEQFF. As DNA, the CDR3 is TGCGCCAGCAGCCAACTTCAATGGGGATCAAAGAATGAGCAGTTCTTC. The chain uses TRBV4-1 and TRBJ2-1; D remains unclear. The V end lost 2 bases, the J end lost 7 bases, and 18 bases lay between the germline ends. Germline CDR1 reads MGHRA; CDR2 reads YSYEKL. The CDR3 is 16 residues long.

This clonotype was recorded a few times. The chain links TRBV5-1 to TRBJ2-5; 9 bases map to TRBD1. After removal of 4 bases from V and 4 bases from J, the junction contained 11 bases not matched to a gene. CDR3 length: 16 residues. Germline CDR1 and CDR2: SGHRS and YFSETQ. The CDR3 region has the DNA TGCGCCAGCAGCGGACTACTACAGGGGGCAGGAGAGACCCAGTACTTC. Translation gives CASSGLLQGAGETQYF.

This clonotype was seen many times. The chain has TRBV7-2 and TRBJ2-7; D remains unclear. The V gene lost 0 bases and the J gene lost 4 bases, with 7 bases spanning the gap. CDR3 length: 13 amino acids. The germline V gene has CDR1 SGHTA and CDR2 FQGNSA. In DNA, the CDR3 is TGTGCCAGCAGCTTAGCGAGTCCTTACGAGCAGTACTTC. This encodes CASSLASPYEQYF.

This clonotype was seen a few times. The chain carries TRBV15 and TRBJ2-3, with D uncertain. Germline V gene sequence: CDR1 LNHNV, CDR2 YYDKDF (reference sequence). The CDR3 has 12 amino acids. Trimming shortened V by 5 bases and J by 0 bases, and 3 bases separated the two germline ends. The CDR3 region is CATSGSTDTQYF. In DNA form, the CDR3 reads TGTGCCACCAGCGGTAGCACAGATACGCAGTATTTT.

There are a few counts of this clonotype. The chain links TRBV5-1 to TRBJ2-3; D is perhaps TRBD2 (6 bases). V was trimmed by 2 bases and J by 2 bases, leaving 12 bases between them. Germline values: CDR1 SGHRS, CDR2 YFSETQ. CDR3 length: 15 amino acids. The chain's CDR3 is CASSFNPGDTDTQYF. The CDR3 DNA follows: TGCGCCAGCAGCTTTAATCCGGGAGACACAGATACGCAGTATTTT.

Here the CDR3 reads CSALPARGHRQETQYF. As DNA, the CDR3 is TGCAGTGCTCTACCAGCCAGGGGCCACAGACAAGAGACCCAGTACTTC. This rearrangement joins TRBV20-1 to TRBJ2-5, with a tentative D call TRBD1 (6 bases). CDR3 size: 16 residues. V lost 5 bases to trimming and J lost 2 bases, with 21 bases between them. CDR1 DFQATT and CDR2 SNEGSKA come from the germline V gene (reference sequence).

The chain is built from TRBV7-8 and TRBJ2-7, with D maybe TRBD1 (7 bases). The CDR3 loop spans 17 amino acids. V lost 2 bases and J lost 1, with 18 bases in between. Germline lookup yields CDR1 SGHVS and CDR2 FQNEAQ. The CDR3 loop is CASSLTAGGIRSYEQYF. For the CDR3, the DNA is TGTGCCAGCAGCTTAACCGCAGGGGGGATTAGGTCCTACGAGCAGTACTTC.